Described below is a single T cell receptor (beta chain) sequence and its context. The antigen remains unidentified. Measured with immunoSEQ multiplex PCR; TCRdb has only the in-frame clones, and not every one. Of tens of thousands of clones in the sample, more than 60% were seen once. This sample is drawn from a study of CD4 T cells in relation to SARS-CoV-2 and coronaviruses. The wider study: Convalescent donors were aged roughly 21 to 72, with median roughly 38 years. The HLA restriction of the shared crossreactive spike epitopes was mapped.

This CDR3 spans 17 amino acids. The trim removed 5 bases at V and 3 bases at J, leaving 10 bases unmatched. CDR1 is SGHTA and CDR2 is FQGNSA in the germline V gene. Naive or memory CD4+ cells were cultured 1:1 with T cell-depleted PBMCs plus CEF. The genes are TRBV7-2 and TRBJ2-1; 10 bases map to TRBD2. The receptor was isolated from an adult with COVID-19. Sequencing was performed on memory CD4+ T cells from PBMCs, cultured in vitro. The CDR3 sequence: CASSRTPTSGVYNEQFF. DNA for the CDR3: TGTGCCAGCAGCCGCACTCCCACTAGCGGGGTCTACAATGAGCAGTTCTTC.